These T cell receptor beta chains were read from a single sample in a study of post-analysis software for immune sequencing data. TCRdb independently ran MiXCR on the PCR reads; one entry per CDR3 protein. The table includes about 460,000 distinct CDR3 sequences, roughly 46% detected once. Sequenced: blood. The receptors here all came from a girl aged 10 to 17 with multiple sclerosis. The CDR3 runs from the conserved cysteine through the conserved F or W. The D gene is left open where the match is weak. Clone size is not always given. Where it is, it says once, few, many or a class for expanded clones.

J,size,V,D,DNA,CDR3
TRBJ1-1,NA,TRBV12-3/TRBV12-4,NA,TGTGCCAGCACCCTAGGGTGGGAGAGGACTGAAGCTTTCTTT,CASTLGWERTEAFF
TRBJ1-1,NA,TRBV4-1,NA,TGCGCCAGCAGCCAAAGGGCGCCGGGGGACACTGAAGCTTTCTTT,CASSQRAPGDTEAFF
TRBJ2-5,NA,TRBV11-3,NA,TGTGCCAGCAGCGCCAGGGGCGACCAGACCCAGTACTTC,CASSARGDQTQYF
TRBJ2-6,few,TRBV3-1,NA,TGTGCCAGCAGCCAAGATATGGGGACCTCTGGGGCCAACGTCCTGACTTTC,CASSQDMGTSGANVLTF
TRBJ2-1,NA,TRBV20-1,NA,TGCAGTGCTAGAGATTTCGGCGGGACGATCCCCAATGAGCAGTTCTTC,CSARDFGGTIPNEQFF
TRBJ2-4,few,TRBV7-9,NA,TGTGCCAGCAGCTTAGGTCGGGGTTCAGGTGAGCAGTACTTC,CASSLGRGSGEQYF
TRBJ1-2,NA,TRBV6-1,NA,TGTGCCAGCATCAAAACTACACAGGGATGCTATGGCTACACCTTC,CASIKTTQGCYGYTF
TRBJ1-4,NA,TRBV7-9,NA,TGTGCCAGCAGCTTGTCGCCCGTCGCAACTAATGAAAAACTGTTTTTT,CASSLSPVATNEKLFF
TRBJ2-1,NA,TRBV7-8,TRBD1,TGTGCCAGCAGCTCGCCCGCCCGGGACAGCCTCTACAATGAGCAGTTCTTC,CASSSPARDSLYNEQFF
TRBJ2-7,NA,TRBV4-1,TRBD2,TGCGCCAGCAGCCACGAAGCGGCTAGCGGGAGTGACGAGCAGTACTTC,CASSHEAASGSDEQYF
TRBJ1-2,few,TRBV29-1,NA,TGCAGCGTTGGGGCCAACCGGGCCAACTATGGCTACACCTTC,CSVGANRANYGYTF
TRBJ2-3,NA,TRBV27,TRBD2,TGTGCCAGCCACCGAGCGGGAGGCAATACAGATACGCAGTATTTT,CASHRAGGNTDTQYF
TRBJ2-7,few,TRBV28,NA,TGTGCCAGCAGTGCCCCAGACTCACGTGACGAGCAGTACTTC,CASSAPDSRDEQYF
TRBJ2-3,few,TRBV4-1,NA,TGCGCCAGCAGCCAAGATTGGGACAGCACAGATACGCAGTATTTT,CASSQDWDSTDTQYF
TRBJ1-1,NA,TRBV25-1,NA,TGTGCCAGCAGTGAATTAGGAGGTCGAGCTTTCTTT,CASSELGGRAFF
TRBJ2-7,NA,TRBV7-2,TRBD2,TGTGCCAGCAGCGTCCTGGCTAGCGGGAGGGCCTGGGAGCAGTACTTC,CASSVLASGRAWEQYF
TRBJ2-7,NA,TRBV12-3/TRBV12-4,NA,TGTGCCAGCAGCCGTAACTACTACGAGCAGTACTTC,CASSRNYYEQYF
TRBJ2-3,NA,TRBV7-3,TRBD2,TGTGCCAGCAGCCCTGGACTAGCTCATGGAGATACGCAGTATTTT,CASSPGLAHGDTQYF
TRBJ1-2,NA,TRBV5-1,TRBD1,TGCGCCAGCAGCCCCCGTGACAGGGGGCGGGATGGCTACACCTTC,CASSPRDRGRDGYTF
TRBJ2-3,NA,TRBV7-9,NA,TGTACCAGCAGCTCCCCCCTGAATACGCAGTATTTT,CTSSSPLNTQYF
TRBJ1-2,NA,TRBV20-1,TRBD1,TGCAGTGCGCCGGACAGGGGTAACTATGGCTACACCTTC,CSAPDRGNYGYTF
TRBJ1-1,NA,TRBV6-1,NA,TGTGCCAGCAGTGAATGGGGGGGGAACACTGAAGCTTTCTTT,CASSEWGGNTEAFF
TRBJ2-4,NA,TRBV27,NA,TGTGCCAGCAGCTCGGGAGACATTCAGTACTTC,CASSSGDIQYF